What follows are 10 T cell receptor beta chains derived from one specimen sequenced in a study of T cells in women clearing cervical HPV infection. Produced via immunoSEQ multiplex PCR; TCRdb's table is partial and in-frame only. Here the sample table reports 20,000 or so clones. Material: blood buffy coat. The receptors were sampled from a woman aged 18-70 years with a cervical HPV16 infection that either progressed to CIN3+ or cleared (not recorded which).

To note about this clone: The read ends 3 residues shy of where the CDR3 ends; the end is completed using the germline J gene. The chain employs TRBV30 and TRBJ1-2; D is ambiguous. This CDR3 contains 16 residues. Germline V gene sequence: CDR1 GTSNPN, CDR2 SVGIG (reference sequence). The sequenced part of the CDR3 DNA is TGTGCCTGGAACCCCCACTCAACCCGACAAGCCTACGAC. It translates to CAWNPHSTRQAYD. The entire CDR3 protein is CAWNPHSTRQAYDYTF.

Concerning this clone: The read ends 3 residues before the CDR3 terminus; that terminus is restored from the germline J gene. The chain combines TRBV19 with TRBJ1-1; 7 positions match TRBD1. CDR1 and CDR2 from the germline V gene are LNHDA and SQIVND (reference sequence). The CDR3 spans 13 residues. CDR3 residues: CASSTQRGQVAFF. The DNA read from the CDR3 is TGTGCCAGTAGTACCCAGAGAGGACAGGTA.

Concerning this clone itself: The CDR3 is cut off 3 residues early in the read; its end comes from the germline J gene. The V gene is TRBV4-1, the J gene TRBJ2-7, with 7 bases identical to TRBD2. Per the germline V gene, CDR1 is MGHRA and CDR2 is YSYEKL. The CDR3 consists of 16 residues. Trimming cost V 0 bases and J 3 bases; bases outside gene matches: 8. The sequenced CDR3 bases are TGCGCCAGCAGCCAAGATCTAACTAGCGCAAGCTACGAG. Translating it yields CASSQDLTSASYE. The full CDR3 protein is CASSQDLTSASYEQYF.

Points on this clone: The CDR3 end is not reached by the read, which stops 3 residues before it; the germline J gene fills it in. The chain uses TRBV5-1 and TRBJ2-4; D might be TRBD1 (5 bases). CDR1 is SGHRS and CDR2 is YFSETQ in the germline V gene. Trimming removed 0 bases from V and 3 bases from J, with 10 bases in between. The CDR3 is made up of 15 amino acids. The DNA read from the CDR3 is TGCGCCAGCAGCTTGGGGCAGGGTTTCAAAAACATT. Protein: CASSLGQGFKNI. The complete CDR3 reads CASSLGQGFKNIQYF.

Remarks on this clone: The CDR3 end falls 3 residues outside the read, so it is completed with the germline J gene. The rearrangement uses TRBV11-2 and TRBJ2-7, with 11 bases fitting TRBD2. CDR1 is SGHAT, CDR2 FQNNGV, per germline. This CDR3 has 15 amino acids. J was trimmed by 1 base and V by 5 bases; bases with no gene match: 4. CDR3 region: CASSDTSGRSYEQYF. CDR3 bases read: TGTGCCAGCAGCGATACTAGCGGGAGATCCTACGAG.

About this clone: The CDR3 goes on 3 residues after the read ends, and that part is filled in from the germline J gene. V gene TRBV18 combines with J gene TRBJ1-2, with no clear D. The V gene's germline CDR1 is KGHSH and CDR2 LQKENI. The CDR3 runs 17 residues. The CDR3 loop reads CASSPPSGGRAGNDYTF. Incomplete CDR3 DNA: TGTGCCAGCTCACCCCCGTCGGGCGGGAGGGCCGGGAATGAC.

As concerns this clone: The read halts 3 residues ahead of the CDR3 end, with the missing end drawn from the germline J gene. This chain links TRBV5-6 with TRBJ2-7; D is possibly TRBD1 (5 bases). CDR3 length: 15 residues. The germline V gene encodes CDR1 SGHDT and CDR2 YYEEEE. Trimming cost V 1 base and J 5 bases, with 16 bases left between them. The DNA read from the CDR3 is TGTGCCAGCAGCTTGCAGGGTATAAACTTACACGAG. This encodes CASSLQGINLHE. The complete CDR3 sequence is CASSLQGINLHEQYF.

With respect to this clone: The CDR3 is cut off 3 residues early in the read; its end comes from the germline J gene. This chain uses TRBV20-1 with TRBJ2-5, with a possible D match to TRBD1 (6 bases). Trimming left V 0 bases short and J 1 base short, with 18 bases between. This CDR3 region has 17 residues. Germline assignment: CDR1 DFQATT and CDR2 SNEGSKA (reference sequence). The covered CDR3 bases are TGCAGTGCTAGAGAGTATAGTTGGGGGCCTTCCCAAGAGACC. It yields the protein CSAREYSWGPSQET. The complete CDR3 reads CSAREYSWGPSQETQYF.

Turning to this clone: The CDR3 end lies 3 residues beyond the end of the read and is filled in from the germline J gene. The chain uses TRBV20-1 and TRBJ2-7, with TRBD2 matching over 10 bases. With V trimmed by 2 bases and J by 0 bases, 16 bases remained unmatched. The germline V gene encodes CDR1 DFQATT and CDR2 SNEGSKA (reference sequence). The CDR3 spans 19 residues. CDR3 DNA, as far as it was read: TGCAGTGCTAGACCGGCAGTGTTAGCGGGAGGCCCCTCCTCCTACGAG. Translation: CSARPAVLAGGPSSYE. The full-length CDR3 reads as CSARPAVLAGGPSSYEQYF.

Incomplete CDR3 DNA: TGTGCCAGCAGCTTGCAGGTGTCCTACAATGAC. This encodes CASSLQVSYND. The whole CDR3 is CASSLQVSYNDYTF. J is TRBJ1-2 and V is TRBV7-6; no firm D call. The CDR3 end lies 3 residues beyond the end of the read and is filled in from the germline J gene. CDR1 is SGHVS, CDR2 FNYEAQ, per germline. The CDR3 spans 14 residues.